This is a list of T cell receptor beta chains from one sample in a study of blood T cells in healthy people across ages. TCRdb passed the 5' RACE reads through MiXCR, listing each CDR3 protein once. Of around 780,000 distinct CDR3 sequences listed, under 30% are singletons. The sample also formed part of further work on T cells of mothers and their children.

Specimen: blood. Source of these receptors: a boy younger than 18 in good health. Each CDR3 is given with its conserved first and last residue. A D gene is named only where the DNA matches it firmly. Rows give clone size only sometimes, using once, few, many, or a class for an expanded clone.

>TRBJ2-6|NA|TRBV24-1|NA
TGTGCCACCAGCAGGGATAGTGGCCCTGGGGCCAACGTCCTGACTTTC
CATSRDSGPGANVLTF
>TRBJ1-1|TRBD1|TRBV4-1|NA
TGCGCCGGCAGCCAGGGACAGGGGGTTGAAGCTTTCTTT
CAGSQGQGVEAFF
>TRBJ2-1|NA|TRBV20-1|NA
TGCAGTGCCTGGACCGGGGGTGGCTATGAGCAGTTCTTC
CSAWTGGGYEQFF
>TRBJ1-5|TRBD1|TRBV24-1|NA
TGTGCCACCAGTAGACAGGGGAATCAGCCCCAGCATTTT
CATSRQGNQPQHF
>TRBJ2-7|TRBD1|TRBV5-1|NA
TGCGCCAGCAGCAAAGAAGCCGGGACAGGGTACGAGCAGTACTTC
CASSKEAGTGYEQYF
>TRBJ2-7|NA|TRBV9|few
TGTGCCAGCAGCCGGACCCAAGAGGCTTACGAGCAGTACTTC
CASSRTQEAYEQYF
>TRBJ2-3|NA|TRBV29-1|NA
TGCAGCGTCGACCGCCCGGGACTGAAGAGTGATACGCAGTATTTT
CSVDRPGLKSDTQYF
>TRBJ2-7|NA|TRBV6-6|NA
TGTGCCAGCACAGGGGGGCCAGATTGGGAGCAGTACTTC
CASTGGPDWEQYF
>TRBJ2-6|NA|TRBV7-9|NA
TGTGCCAGCAGCTTTATGCCCTCTGGGGCCAACGTCCTGACTTTC
CASSFMPSGANVLTF
>TRBJ2-2|NA|TRBV21-1|few
TGTGCCAGCAGGATTACAGGGCAGTCGGACACCGGGGAGCTGTTTTTT
CASRITGQSDTGELFF
>TRBJ2-1|NA|TRBV6-5|few
TGTGCCAGCAGTTACACGGATGGCCGGAGGAATGAGCAGTTCTTC
CASSYTDGRRNEQFF
>TRBJ2-1|TRBD2|TRBV6-5|NA
TGTGCCAGCGGGAGCGGGGCCAGCTCCTACAATGAGCAGTTCTTC
CASGSGASSYNEQFF
>TRBJ2-5|NA|TRBV12-3/TRBV12-4|many
TGTGCCAGCAGTCCATATGGGGAGACCCAGTACTTC
CASSPYGETQYF
>TRBJ2-3|TRBD1|TRBV5-5|NA
TGTGCCAGCAGCGGGACAGGGGTATTCACAGATACGCAGTATTTT
CASSGTGVFTDTQYF
>TRBJ1-1|NA|TRBV5-1|few
TGCGCCAGCAGCTTGCAGGGAAGCGACACTGAAGCTTTCTTT
CASSLQGSDTEAFF
>TRBJ2-7|NA|TRBV6-5|NA
TGTGCCAGCAGTTGGCTTCGGGGGTCCGAGCAGTACTTC
CASSWLRGSEQYF
>TRBJ1-1|NA|TRBV4-1|few
TGCGCCAGCAGCCCCGGCTTAGTCCGGGGCCACGGTCGAACTGAAGCTTTCTTT
CASSPGLVRGHGRTEAFF
>TRBJ2-5|TRBD1|TRBV7-6|NA
TGTGCCAGCACCGACAGGGGCGGAAAAGAGACCCAGTACTTC
CASTDRGGKETQYF
>TRBJ2-5|TRBD2|TRBV9|NA
TGTGCCAGCAGCGTAGCTCTAGCGGGGGATCAAGAGACCCAGTACTTC
CASSVALAGDQETQYF
>TRBJ2-7|TRBD1|TRBV9|NA
TGTGCCAGCAGCGTAGGAAGTCAGGGGGCGTACGAGCAGTACTTC
CASSVGSQGAYEQYF
>TRBJ2-1|TRBD1|TRBV9|NA
TGTGCGAGCGGGACAGGGCAAAGAAGCTCCTACAATGAGCAGTTCTTC
CASGTGQRSSYNEQFF
>TRBJ2-2|NA|TRBV4-1|few
TGCGCCAGCAGCCAAGAGGCTTTCACTCCCGGGGTACGGTCGGGGGAGCTGTTTTTT
CASSQEAFTPGVRSGELFF
>TRBJ1-2|TRBD1|TRBV29-1|NA
TGCAGCGCCGAGGGACAGGGAGATGGCTACACCTTC
CSAEGQGDGYTF
>TRBJ2-1|NA|TRBV7-9|many
TGTGCCAGCAGTTTAGCTAGCTCCTACAATGAGCAGTTCTTC
CASSLASSYNEQFF
>TRBJ2-1|NA|TRBV7-9|NA
TGTGCCAGCAGCCGCTCATGGTCGGGGCCTAACAATGAGCAGTTCTTC
CASSRSWSGPNNEQFF
>TRBJ2-7|TRBD1|TRBV10-3|few
TGTGCCATCAGGGAATCACAGGGGCGAGAGCAGTACTTC
CAIRESQGREQYF
>TRBJ2-7|NA|TRBV29-1|few
TGCAGCGCTAGGGTCGATGGAACCTCCTACGAGCAGTACTTC
CSARVDGTSYEQYF
>TRBJ1-1|NA|TRBV6-5|NA
TGTGCCAGCAGTCATTTAGGACAGACCACTGAAGCTTTCTTT
CASSHLGQTTEAFF